This TCR beta chain derives from a study of beta chain features in type 1 diabetes. Notes on the study in general: When Type 1 diabetes patients were examined, their TCRB CDR3s proved moderately but significantly shorter in all four CD4+ subsets. Within patients, naive, central memory and Treg TCRB repertoires seemed more similar than within healthy donors. VDJ junctions from patients with type 1 diabetes contained fewer insertions and more deletions.

CD4+ cells of the naive, central memory, regulatory and stem cell-like memory types were sorted via CD45RO/CCR7/CD25/CD127/CD95/CD27. The investigators reverse transcribed all of the isolated RNA, so they sequenced expressed TCRB transcripts. Repertoires were generated with immunoSEQ multiplex PCR, while TCRdb's copy carries only in-frame clones and drops some. The table records about 290,000 clones, around 7.8% of them present only once. In this sample, this clone turned up many times. Its antigen is not identified. The CDR3 runs to 16 residues. Germline V gene sequence: CDR1 SEHNR, CDR2 FQNEAQ (reference sequence). V lost 7 bases and J lost 1, with 19 bases in between.

The rearrangement uses TRBV7-9 and TRBJ2-5, with a tentative D call TRBD2 (6 bases). Sequences were obtained from central memory CD4+ T cells from blood. The TCR originated in a woman aged 18-29 years in good health. CDR3 protein: CASTTGERAIQETQYF. CDR3 nucleotides: TGTGCCAGCACAACTGGGGAGCGGGCAATCCAAGAGACCCAGTACTTC.